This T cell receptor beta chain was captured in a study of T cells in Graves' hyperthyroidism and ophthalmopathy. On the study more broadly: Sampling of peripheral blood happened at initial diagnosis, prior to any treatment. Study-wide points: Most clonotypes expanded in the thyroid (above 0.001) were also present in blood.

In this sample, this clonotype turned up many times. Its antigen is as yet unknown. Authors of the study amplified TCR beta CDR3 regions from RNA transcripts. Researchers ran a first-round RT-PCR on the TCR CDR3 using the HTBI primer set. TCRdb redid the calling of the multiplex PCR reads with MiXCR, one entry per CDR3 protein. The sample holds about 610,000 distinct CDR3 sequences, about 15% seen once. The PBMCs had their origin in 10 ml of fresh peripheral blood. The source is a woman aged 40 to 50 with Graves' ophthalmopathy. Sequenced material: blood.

The CDR3 DNA sequence: TGTGCCAGCAGCCCCGAATGGGGAGCCAGGAAGGCCGGGGAGCTGTTTTTT. Translated: CASSPEWGARKAGELFF. The chain joins TRBV7-8 to TRBJ2-2; TRBD2 is a possible D gene (5 bases). The CDR3 covers 17 residues. Between the trimmed V and J ends, which lost 5 bases and 6 bases, there was a span of 22 bases. Looked up from germline, CDR1 is SGHVS and CDR2 is FQNEAQ.